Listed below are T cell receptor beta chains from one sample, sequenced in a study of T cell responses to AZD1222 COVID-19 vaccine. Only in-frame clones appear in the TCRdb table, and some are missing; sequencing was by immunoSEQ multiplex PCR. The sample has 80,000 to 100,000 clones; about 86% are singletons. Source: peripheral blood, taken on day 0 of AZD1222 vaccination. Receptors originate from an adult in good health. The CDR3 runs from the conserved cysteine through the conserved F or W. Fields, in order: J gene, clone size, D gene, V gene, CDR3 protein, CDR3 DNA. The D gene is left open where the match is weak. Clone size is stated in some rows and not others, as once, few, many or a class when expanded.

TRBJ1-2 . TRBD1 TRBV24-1 CATADRRVGGYTF TGTGCCACCGCGGACAGGAGGGTTGGCGGCTACACCTTC
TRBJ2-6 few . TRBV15 CATSREVGVGGANVLTF TGTGCCACCAGCAGAGAAGTTGGGGTTGGTGGGGCCAACGTCCTGACTTTC
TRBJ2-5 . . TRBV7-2 CASSSLSDRKETQYF TGTGCCAGCAGCTCCTTATCAGACAGGAAAGAGACCCAGTACTTC
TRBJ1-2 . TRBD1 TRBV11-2 CASRPGGGLASYTF TGTGCCAGCAGACCAGGGGGCGGCCTCGCGAGCTACACCTTC
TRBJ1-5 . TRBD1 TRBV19 CASLSGDRGLDSNQPQHF TGTGCCAGCCTCAGTGGGGACAGGGGGCTCGACAGCAATCAGCCCCAGCATTTT
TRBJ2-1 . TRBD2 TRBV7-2 CASSPDPGLANNEQFF TGTGCCAGCAGCCCGGACCCGGGACTAGCAAACAATGAGCAGTTCTTC
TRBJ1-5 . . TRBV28 CASTLGNNQPQHF TGTGCCAGCACTCTAGGAAACAATCAGCCCCAGCATTTT
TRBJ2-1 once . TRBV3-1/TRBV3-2 CASSQVMGLSYNEQFF TGTGCCAGCAGCCAAGTAATGGGTCTCTCCTACAATGAGCAGTTCTTC
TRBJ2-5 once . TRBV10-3 CASAAGARDGETQYF TGTGCTTCTGCGGCAGGCGCCAGGGACGGGGAGACCCAGTACTTC
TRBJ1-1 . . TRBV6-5 CASSYPGNTEAFF TGTGCCAGCAGTTACCCAGGGAACACTGAAGCTTTCTTT
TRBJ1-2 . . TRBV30 CAWTKGNGGYTF TGTGCCTGGACCAAGGGGAATGGCGGCTACACCTTC
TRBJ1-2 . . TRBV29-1 CSVQGSFGRNGYTF TGCAGCGTCCAGGGTTCTTTTGGGCGGAATGGCTACACCTTC
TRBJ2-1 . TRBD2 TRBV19 CASSNRLADSSYNEQFF TGTGCCAGTAGTAACCGACTAGCTGATAGCTCCTACAATGAGCAGTTCTTC
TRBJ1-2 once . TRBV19 CASSIDTSGNYGYTF TGTGCCAGTAGTATAGATACATCAGGGAACTATGGCTACACCTTC
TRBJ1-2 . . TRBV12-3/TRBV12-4 CASSLQDSSGYTF TGTGCCAGCAGTTTACAGGACTCTAGTGGCTACACCTTC
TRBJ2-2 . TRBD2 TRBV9 CASSVSGGAPGELFF TGTGCCAGCAGCGTTAGCGGGGGGGCCCCCGGGGAGCTGTTTTTT
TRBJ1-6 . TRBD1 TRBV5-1 CASSTGQAPPSPLHF TGCGCCAGCAGCACCGGACAGGCCCCCCCATCACCCCTCCACTTT
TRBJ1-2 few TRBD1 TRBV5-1 CASSGTGAYGYTF TGCGCCAGCAGCGGGACAGGGGCTTATGGCTACACCTTC
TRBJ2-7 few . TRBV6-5 CATSPGGQYEQYF TGTGCCACCAGTCCGGGGGGCCAATACGAGCAGTACTTC
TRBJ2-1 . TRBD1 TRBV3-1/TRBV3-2 CASSQPPGQGDEQFF TGTGCCAGCAGCCAACCTCCGGGACAGGGGGACGAGCAGTTCTTC